The 8 T cell receptor beta chains reported below all come from one sample, sequenced in a study of Tregs in tolerant kidney transplant recipients. Libraries were prepared by immunoSEQ multiplex PCR; TCRdb keeps only in-frame clonotypes and omits some of them. The repertoire consists of some 20,000 clones, with about 71% occurring once and the leading ten covering under 4%. Which antigens these TCRs recognize remains unknown. Sequenced: Tregs from blood cultured with allogeneic cells. Receptors were obtained from a human donor in good health.

This clone has a handful of counts. The rearrangement joins TRBV18 to TRBJ1-4; 7 positions match TRBD1. Germline assignment: CDR1 KGHSH and CDR2 LQKENI. The CDR3 is 15 amino acids. Losses at the gene ends were 4 bases for V and 8 bases for J; bases not matched to a gene: 10. The CDR3 DNA reads TGTGCCAGCTCACTTGACAGGGCCGGTCGGGAAAAACTGTTTTTT. Translating it yields CASSLDRAGREKLFF.

J is TRBJ2-3 and V is TRBV18; 7 bases are a match to TRBD2. Germline values: CDR1 KGHSH, CDR2 LQKENI. Losses at the gene ends were 6 bases for V and 1 base for J; bases not matched to a gene: 13. This CDR3 comprises 17 residues. Here the CDR3 DNA reads TGTGCCAGCTCCTTATTCGGGGGAGCGGGGCGCACAGATACGCAGTATTTT. Translation gives CASSLFGGAGRTDTQYF.

This clone was detected a few times. The rearrangement links TRBV7-6 to TRBJ2-7; D is possibly TRBD1 (5 bases). V gave up 5 bases and J gave up 0 bases, with 17 bases separating them. The CDR3 loop spans 16 amino acids. Germline CDR1 is SGHVS and CDR2 is FNYEAQ. This CDR3 reads CASSLIHDSNSYEQYF. The DNA of the CDR3 is TGTGCCAGCAGCCTAATACATGACAGCAACTCCTACGAGCAGTACTTC.

V and J are TRBV20-1 and TRBJ2-7; no definite D call. The germline V gene has CDR1 DFQATT and CDR2 SNEGSKA (reference sequence). Trimming took off 0 bases at V and 3 bases at J, with 3 bases between the two ends. The CDR3 length is 11 residues. The CDR3 coding sequence is TGCAGTGCTAGAGACTACTACGAGCAGTACTTC. It specifies CSARDYYEQYF.

The V call is TRBV7-9, the J call TRBJ2-1; weak D call: TRBD2 (6 bases). V was clipped by 4 bases and J by 4 bases, with 14 bases between them. Germline CDR1 SEHNR, CDR2 FQNEAQ (reference sequence). The CDR3 runs to 15 residues. In DNA form, the CDR3 reads TGTGCCAGCAGCTACCTGGCGGGGATATACAATGAGCAGTTCTTC. Translation: CASSYLAGIYNEQFF.

The chain joins TRBV11-2 to TRBJ2-7; D gene unclear. The CDR3 extends over 15 amino acids. Germline CDR1 SGHAT, CDR2 FQNNGV. The V gene lost 1 base and the J gene lost 0 bases, with 10 bases spanning the gap. This CDR3 reads CASSLVRHLSYEQYF. The CDR3 bases are TGTGCCAGCAGCTTAGTCCGGCACCTCTCCTACGAGCAGTACTTC.

This clone has a handful of counts. V is TRBV27 and J is TRBJ1-2; D might be TRBD1 (5 bases). The germline CDR1 and CDR2 sequences are MNHEY and SMNVEV (reference sequence). The CDR3 is 15 amino acids. V dropped 3 bases and J dropped 4 bases, with 15 bases sitting between them. For the CDR3, the DNA is TGTGCCAGCAGTTTCCTACCGTGGGGGGTCTATGGCTACACCTTC. Translation: CASSFLPWGVYGYTF.

The chain is built from TRBV6-4 and TRBJ1-1; D perhaps matches TRBD1 (6 bases). The CDR3 has 13 residues. Trimming pared 5 bases from V and 4 bases from J, leaving 11 bases between. Germline loops: CDR1 MRHNA, CDR2 SNTAGT. CDR3 amino acids: CASSLRGGTEAFF. In DNA, the CDR3 is TGTGCCAGCAGTCTCAGGGGTGGCACTGAAGCTTTCTTT.